This TCR beta chain came from a study of T cell responses to AZD1222 COVID-19 vaccine. This clone was detected only once. Assay: immunoSEQ multiplex PCR; the TCRdb copy retains only in-frame clones and omits some. The repertoire holds approximately 180,000 clones, with 90% to 95% as singletons. This TCR derives from an adult who received the MenACWY meningococcal vaccine as a control. Sequenced here: peripheral blood, sampled 28 days after the second dose of the MenACWY control vaccine.

The CDR3 loop is CASSLDGQGWETQYF. Here the CDR3 DNA reads TGTGCCAGCAGCTTAGATGGACAGGGTTGGGAGACCCAGTACTTC. The chain joins TRBV11-2 to TRBJ2-5; 8 bases match TRBD1. Germline CDR1 is SGHAT and CDR2 is FQNNGV. Unmatched junction bases numbered 5, after V lost 0 bases and J lost 5 bases. The length of the CDR3 is 15 residues.